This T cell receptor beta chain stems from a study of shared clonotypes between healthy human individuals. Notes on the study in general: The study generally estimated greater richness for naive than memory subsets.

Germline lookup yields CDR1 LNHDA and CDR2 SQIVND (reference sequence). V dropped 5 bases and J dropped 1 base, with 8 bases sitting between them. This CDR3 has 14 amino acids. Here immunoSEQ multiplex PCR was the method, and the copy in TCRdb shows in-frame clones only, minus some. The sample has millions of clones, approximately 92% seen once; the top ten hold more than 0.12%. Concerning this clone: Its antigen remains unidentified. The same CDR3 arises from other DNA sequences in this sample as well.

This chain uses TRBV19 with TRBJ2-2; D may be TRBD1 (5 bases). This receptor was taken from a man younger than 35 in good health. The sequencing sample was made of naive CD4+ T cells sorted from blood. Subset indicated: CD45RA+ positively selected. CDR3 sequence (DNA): TGTGCCAGTAGTGCCACAGGGAACACCGGGGAGCTGTTTTTT. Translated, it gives CASSATGNTGELFF.